This T cell receptor (beta chain) was recorded in a study of blood T cell repertoires in COVID-19. Study-wide background: Italy, Spain and the United States were the sources of the convalescent and acute COVID-19 samples. The analysed material was cDNA or gDNA that came from T cells, B-cell-depleted T cells, or PBMCs.

In the original processing: Amplification of reference gene primers was used by the study to estimate nucleated cell counts. The method was immunoSEQ multiplex PCR; TCRdb's version includes in-frame clones alone and lacks a portion of them. Clone size and the V and J calls come from that table; the DNA yielded D and trimming. The repertoire includes some 67,000 clones, 88% of them detected once, and 1.2% sits in the top ten. The V gene end was trimmed by 3 bases and the J gene end by 9 bases; junction bases not matched to a gene: 10. Per germline, CDR1 LGHNA and CDR2 YNFKEQ. CDR3 size: 16 residues. The TCR sequence derives from a woman aged 55-69 years with acute or convalescent COVID-19. Sequenced material: peripheral blood. V gene TRBV4-2 combines with J gene TRBJ2-1; 11 nucleotides align to TRBD2. The CDR3 region is CASSQGSGRAFSEQFF. In DNA form, the CDR3 reads TGTGCCAGCAGCCAGGGTAGCGGGAGGGCCTTCAGTGAGCAGTTCTTC.